This T cell receptor beta chain stems from a study of blood T cell repertoires in COVID-19. Study details: Both acute and convalescent COVID-19 samples were obtained from the United States, Italy and Spain. In each case, the material was cDNA or gDNA derived from T cells, B-cell-depleted T cells, or PBMCs.

Some clones are missing from TCRdb's copy, which holds only in-frame ones; the method was immunoSEQ multiplex PCR. The table shows approximately 190,000 clones, with approximately 84% occurring only once. The V gene end was trimmed by 6 bases and the J gene end by 3 bases; junction bases not matched to a gene: 6. The CDR3 spans 15 residues. Germline loops: CDR1 MDHEN, CDR2 SYDVKM. The chain has TRBV28 and TRBJ2-7; 12 nucleotides match TRBD1. Input material: peripheral blood. This receptor was identified in a woman between 65 and 79 years old with active or convalescent COVID-19. The CDR3 coding sequence is TGTGCCAGCAGGGGACAGGGGGCTGCTAACTACGAGCAGTACTTC. The encoded protein is CASRGQGAANYEQYF.